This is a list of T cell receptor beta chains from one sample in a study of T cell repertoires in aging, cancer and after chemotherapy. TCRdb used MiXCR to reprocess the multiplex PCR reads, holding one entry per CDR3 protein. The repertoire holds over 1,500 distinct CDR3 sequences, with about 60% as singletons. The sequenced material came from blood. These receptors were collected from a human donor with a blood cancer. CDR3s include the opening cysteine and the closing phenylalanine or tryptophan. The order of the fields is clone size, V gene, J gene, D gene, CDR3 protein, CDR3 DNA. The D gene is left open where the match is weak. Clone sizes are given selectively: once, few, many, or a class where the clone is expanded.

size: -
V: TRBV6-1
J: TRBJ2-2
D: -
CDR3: CASSEDRFLSRRGTGELFF
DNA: TGTGCCAGCAGTGAAGACAGATTCCTGAGTAGGAGGGGCACCGGGGAGCTGTTTTTT

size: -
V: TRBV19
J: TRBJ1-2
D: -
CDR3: CASSMSPRTEPGYTF
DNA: TGTGCCAGTAGTATGTCCCCCCGGACCGAGCCCGGCTACACCTTC

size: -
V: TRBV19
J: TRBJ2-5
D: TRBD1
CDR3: CASSPTGTGGQTQYF
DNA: TGTGCCAGTAGCCCTACCGGGACAGGGGGCCAGACCCAGTACTTC

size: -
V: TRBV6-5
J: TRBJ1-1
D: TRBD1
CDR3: CASSSRGPAGVNTEAFF
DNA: TGTGCCAGCAGTTCAAGGGGGCCGGCGGGGGTGAACACTGAAGCTTTCTTT

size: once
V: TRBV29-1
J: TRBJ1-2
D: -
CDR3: CSTQGSNYGYTF
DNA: TGCAGCACCCAAGGGAGCAACTATGGCTACACCTTC

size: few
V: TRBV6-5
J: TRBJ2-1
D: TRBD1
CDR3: CASSYSGPGQGNEQFF
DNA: TGTGCCAGCAGTTACTCGGGGCCGGGACAGGGCAATGAGCAGTTCTTC

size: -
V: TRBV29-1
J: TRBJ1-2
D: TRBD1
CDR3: CSVVSGGSYYTF
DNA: TGCAGCGTTGTCTCAGGGGGCTCTTACTACACCTTC

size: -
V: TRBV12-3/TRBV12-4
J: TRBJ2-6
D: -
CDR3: CASSLQGSGANVLTF
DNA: TGTGCCAGCAGCCTGCAGGGTTCTGGGGCCAACGTCCTGACTTTC

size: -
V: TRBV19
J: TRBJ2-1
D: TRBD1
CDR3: CASKLTGRYNEQFF
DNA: TGTGCCAGTAAACTGACAGGGCGCTACAATGAGCAGTTCTTC

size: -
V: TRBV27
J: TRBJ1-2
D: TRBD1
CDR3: CASSFGTGNYGYTF
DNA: TGTGCCAGCAGTTTCGGGACAGGGAACTATGGCTACACCTTC

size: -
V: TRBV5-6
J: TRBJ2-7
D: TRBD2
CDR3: CASSFPGGHLIEQYF
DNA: TGTGCCAGCAGCTTCCCGGGAGGACACCTTATCGAGCAGTACTTC

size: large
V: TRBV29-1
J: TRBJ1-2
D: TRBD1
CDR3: CSVDEPGGSYVYGYTF
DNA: TGCAGCGTTGACGAACCAGGGGGCTCTTATGTCTATGGCTACACCTTC

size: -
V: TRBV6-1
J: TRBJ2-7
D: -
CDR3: CASSEEAGEGGWEQYF
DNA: TGTGCCAGCAGTGAAGAGGCAGGGGAAGGGGGATGGGAGCAGTACTTC

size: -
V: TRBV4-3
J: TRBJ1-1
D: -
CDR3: CASSQGRQSRTEAFF
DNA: TGCGCCAGCAGCCAAGGACGACAGAGTCGCACTGAAGCTTTCTTT

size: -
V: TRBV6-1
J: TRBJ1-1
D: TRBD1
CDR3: CAVRDRGVRNTEAFF
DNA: TGTGCCGTCCGGGACAGGGGGGTGAGAAACACTGAAGCTTTCTTT

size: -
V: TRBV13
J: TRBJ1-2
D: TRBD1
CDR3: CASSLVGRGRAVEYGYTF
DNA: TGTGCCAGCAGCTTGGTTGGCAGGGGGCGCGCAGTAGAATATGGCTACACCTTC

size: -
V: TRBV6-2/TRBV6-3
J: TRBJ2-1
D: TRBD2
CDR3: CASSYERLAANEQFF
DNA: TGTGCCAGCAGTTATGAGAGACTAGCGGCCAATGAGCAGTTCTTC

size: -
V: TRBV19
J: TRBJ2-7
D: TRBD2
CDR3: CASASGRRTYEQYF
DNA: TGTGCCAGCGCTAGCGGGAGACGAACCTACGAGCAGTACTTC

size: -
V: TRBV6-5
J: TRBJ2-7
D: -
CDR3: CASSYRDTNYEQYF
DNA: TGTGCCAGCAGTTACCGGGACACCAACTACGAGCAGTACTTC

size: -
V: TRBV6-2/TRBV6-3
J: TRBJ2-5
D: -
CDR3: CASIGWSLRETQYF
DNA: TGTGCCAGCATCGGATGGAGTTTAAGAGAGACCCAGTACTTC

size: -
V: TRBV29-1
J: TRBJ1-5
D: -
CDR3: CSAYDRPDQPQHF
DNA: TGCAGCGCTTATGACAGGCCCGATCAGCCCCAGCATTTT

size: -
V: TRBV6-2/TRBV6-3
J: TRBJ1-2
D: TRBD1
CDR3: CASRRDRANYGYTF
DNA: TGTGCCAGCAGGCGGGACAGAGCTAACTATGGCTACACCTTC